The 32 T cell receptor beta chains listed next were all sequenced from one sample in a study of T-cell memory formation after mild COVID-19. Each CDR3 protein is one row after TCRdb ran MiXCR on the 5' RACE reads. Here the sample spans fewer than 350,000 distinct CDR3 sequences, over 7% being singletons. The sample comprised PBMCs or a T cell subset sorted from them (not recorded which). These receptors were collected from a man between 18 and 29 years old who had mild COVID-19 (a few samples of this study predate the infection). Cell type and time point are not known.

A note on this clonotype: A single base separates this from a much larger clone, so it may be a read error. The V call is TRBV20-1, the J call TRBJ1-2, with a tentative D call TRBD1 (5 bases). The length of the CDR3 is 12 residues. Germline assignment: CDR1 DFQATT and CDR2 SNEGSKA (reference sequence). CDR3 in DNA: TGCAGGGCCGATAGGGGCGCGAATGGCTACACCTTC. Its protein is CRADRGANGYTF.

The table lists this clonotype with a few counts. The chain employs TRBV20-1 and TRBJ2-2; D possibly corresponds to TRBD2 (6 bases). The CDR3 consists of 12 residues. Germline CDR1 reads DFQATT; CDR2 reads SNEGSKA (reference sequence). Trimming shortened V by 7 bases and J by 7 bases, and 13 bases separated the two germline ends. CDR3 DNA sequence: TGCAGTGGAGAGACCGGGGGCGGGGAGCTGTTTTTT. As protein: CSGETGGGELFF.

V usage is TRBV20-1 and J usage is TRBJ1-6; tentatively, D is TRBD1 (6 bases). V was pared by 3 bases and J by 6 bases, with 12 bases between. The CDR3 covers 14 residues. Germline-derived CDR1 and CDR2 are DFQATT and SNEGSKA (reference sequence). The CDR3 DNA is TGCAGTGCTAGGGTTTGGGACACTAATTCACCCCTCCACTTT. Translating it yields CSARVWDTNSPLHF.

This clonotype has only a few counts. The CDR3 DNA reads TGTGCCACCGGGACAGGGACTGAAGCTTTCTTT. Translating gives CATGTGTEAFF. This sequence joins TRBV6-2 or TRBV6-3 and TRBJ1-1, with 9 bases aligning to TRBD1. After removal of 10 bases from V and 5 bases from J, the junction contained 2 bases not matched to a gene. Germline values: CDR1 MNHEY, CDR2 SVGEGT. The CDR3 runs 11 residues.

The J gene is TRBJ2-3, the V gene TRBV6-1, with 8 bases lining up with TRBD2. This CDR3 region has 15 residues. J was trimmed by 4 bases and V by 4 bases; bases with no gene match: 7. The V gene's germline CDR1 is MNHNS and CDR2 SASEGT. CDR3 sequence reads: CASSVRGADADTQYF. Written as DNA, the CDR3 is TGTGCCAGCAGTGTGCGGGGGGCGGATGCAGATACGCAGTATTTT.

This sequence joins TRBV4-3 and TRBJ2-6, with D maybe TRBD2 (6 bases). Germline V gives CDR1 LGHNA, CDR2 YSLEER. CDR3 length: 19 amino acids. The V gene lost 4 bases and the J gene lost 0 bases, with 19 bases spanning the gap. The chain's CDR3 is CASSPGDTGRSSGANVLTF. CDR3 in DNA: TGCGCCAGCAGCCCGGGAGATACGGGACGTAGCTCTGGGGCCAACGTCCTGACTTTC.

This clonotype has more than one count but fewer than ten. V and J are TRBV7-6 and TRBJ2-1; no clear D. The CDR3 extends over 11 amino acids. Germline V gene lookup returns CDR1 SGHVS and CDR2 FNYEAQ. V lost 4 bases to trimming and J lost 5 bases, with 3 bases between them. The CDR3 sequence is CASSYHNEQFF. The DNA for the CDR3 is TGTGCCAGCAGCTACCACAATGAGCAGTTCTTC.

This chain joins TRBV7-2 and TRBJ2-7, with 10 positions matching TRBD1. The junction had 6 bases not matched to a gene; V was cut back by 5 bases and J by 2 bases. The CDR3 is made up of 15 amino acids. The germline gives CDR1 SGHTA, CDR2 FQGNSA. The CDR3 region is CASSARGTGAYEQYV. The CDR3 DNA follows: TGTGCCAGCAGCGCGAGAGGGACAGGGGCCTACGAGCAGTACGTC.

This clonotype was detected many times. The V and J genes are TRBV12-3 or TRBV12-4 and TRBJ2-2; the match to TRBD1 covers 8 bases. V was pared by 7 bases and J by 6 bases, with 7 bases of the junction left unmatched. The CDR3 runs to 14 residues. The CDR3 nucleotides read TGTGCCAGCACCTGGACAGGGCGGCCCGGGGAGCTGTTTTTT. Translating gives CASTWTGRPGELFF.

This rearrangement joins TRBV20-1 to TRBJ2-3; no clear D. Trimming stripped 3 bases from V and 4 bases from J, with 8 bases between. In germline, CDR1 is DFQATT, CDR2 SNEGSKA (reference sequence). The CDR3 has 12 residues. The CDR3 here is CSARLRADTQYF. CDR3 nucleotides: TGCAGTGCTAGGTTACGCGCAGATACGCAGTATTTT.

V is TRBV4-3 and J is TRBJ2-5; D is tentatively TRBD1 or TRBD2 (5 bases each). The ends were cut back, 4 bases at V and 2 bases at J, with 14 bases in the middle. Germline-derived CDR1 and CDR2 are LGHNA and YSLEER. CDR3 length: 15 amino acids. CDR3 protein: CASSPQPEGQETQYF. DNA for the CDR3: TGCGCCAGCAGCCCCCAGCCAGAGGGGCAAGAGACCCAGTACTTC.

The chain combines TRBV7-3 with TRBJ2-5; a weak D match, TRBD1 (5 bases). Germline V gives CDR1 SGHTA, CDR2 FQGTGA. This CDR3 is 14 amino acids long. The ends were cut back, 0 bases at V and 6 bases at J, with 11 bases in the middle. In DNA form, the CDR3 reads TGTGCCAGCAGCTTAACAGGGGCGGTCAAGACCCAGTACTTC. It yields the protein CASSLTGAVKTQYF.

The chain employs TRBV7-2 and TRBJ2-5; D is undetermined. V was cut by 2 bases and J by 7 bases, with 11 bases left in between. CDR3 length: 13 amino acids. CDR1 and CDR2 from the germline V gene are SGHTA and FQGNSA. CDR3 sequence: CASSLLGMGTQYF. The CDR3, as DNA: TGTGCCAGCAGCTTATTGGGGATGGGGACCCAGTACTTC.

This clonotype was observed at least ten times. The V gene is TRBV12-3 or TRBV12-4, the J gene TRBJ2-2; D gene unclear. The CDR3 covers 16 residues. Between the trimmed V and J ends, which lost 0 bases and 7 bases, there was a span of 15 bases. The CDR3 loop reads CASSLALLWGSGELFF. The CDR3 coding sequence is TGTGCCAGCAGTTTAGCGCTGTTGTGGGGTAGCGGGGAGCTGTTTTTT.

This clonotype occurred a few times. This rearrangement joins TRBV6-2 or TRBV6-3 to TRBJ2-3; D is undetermined. In germline, CDR1 is MNHEY, CDR2 SVGEGT. V was clipped by 5 bases and J by 7 bases, with 16 bases between them. CDR3 length equals 14 residues. The CDR3 protein is CASSARTGRNTQYF. In DNA form, the CDR3 reads TGTGCCAGCAGTGCCCGGACCGGGCGGAATACGCAGTATTTT.

This clonotype was detected a few times. V is TRBV7-2 and J is TRBJ2-7; possibly TRBD1 for D (5 bases). This CDR3 comprises 15 residues. Germline V gene data show CDR1 as SGHTA and CDR2 as FQGNSA. Trimming shortened V by 5 bases and J by 3 bases, and 17 bases separated the two germline ends. CDR3: CASSPAAGPGYEQYF. The DNA of the CDR3 is TGTGCCAGCAGCCCCGCGGCAGGGCCCGGCTACGAGCAGTACTTC.

This clonotype was counted only a few times. The gene calls are TRBV7-8 and TRBJ2-7; the D gene could be TRBD1 or TRBD2 (6 bases each). Between the trimmed V and J ends, which lost 4 bases and 5 bases, there was a span of 15 bases. Germline V gives CDR1 SGHVS, CDR2 FQNEAQ. This CDR3 region has 14 residues. The CDR3: CASSSRDKTNEQYF. DNA of the CDR3: TGTGCCAGCAGCTCGCGGGACAAAACGAACGAGCAGTACTTC.

This clonotype was detected only a few times. This chain connects TRBV12-3 or TRBV12-4 to TRBJ2-1, with 14 bases identical to TRBD2. The V segment lost 9 bases and the J segment 1 base; nucleotides outside the gene matches: 5. The CDR3 contains 16 residues. In DNA form, the CDR3 reads TGTGCCAGTTTCGGGACTAGCGGGGGATCCTACAATGAGCAGTTCTTC. Its protein is CASFGTSGGSYNEQFF.

V and J are TRBV12-3 or TRBV12-4 and TRBJ2-5; D is perhaps TRBD1 or TRBD2 (5 bases each). The V and J ends lost 0 bases and 4 bases respectively, with 9 bases between them. CDR3 length: 14 amino acids. CDR3 DNA sequence: TGTGCCAGCAGTTTAGCGGGGACGGTAGAGACCCAGTACTTC. As protein: CASSLAGTVETQYF.

This clonotype was observed many times. V gene TRBV7-2 combines with J gene TRBJ2-1, with D unresolved. Germline values: CDR1 SGHTA, CDR2 FQGNSA. The CDR3 loop spans 18 amino acids. V lost 1 base and J lost 5, with 21 bases in between. The CDR3 here is CASSLELVRALTDNEQFF. The CDR3, as DNA: TGTGCCAGCAGCTTAGAATTGGTTCGAGCCCTTACAGACAATGAGCAGTTCTTC.

J is TRBJ1-2 and V is TRBV10-3; possible D gene TRBD1, 5 bases. The CDR3 runs to 14 residues. Between the trimmed V and J ends, which lost 2 bases and 4 bases, there was a span of 11 bases. The germline gives CDR1 ENHRY, CDR2 SYGVKD. The CDR3 region is CAISEGWGSYGYTF. Written as DNA, the CDR3 is TGTGCCATCAGTGAGGGCTGGGGGTCCTATGGCTACACCTTC.

This clonotype has more than one count but fewer than ten. The V and J genes are TRBV5-1 and TRBJ2-5, with D possibly being TRBD1 (5 bases). V lost 0 bases, J lost 5 bases, and 11 bases lay in between. CDR3 size: 14 residues. The V gene's germline CDR1 is SGHRS and CDR2 YFSETQ. This CDR3 is CASSLGAGWETQYF. The CDR3 DNA reads TGCGCCAGCAGCTTGGGCGCAGGGTGGGAGACCCAGTACTTC. Based on the CDR3 plus reference TRBV5-1 and TRBJ2-5, the full variable domain is KAGVTQTPRYLIKTRGQQVTLSCSPISGHRSVSWYQQTPGQGLQFLFEYFSETQRNKGNFPGRFSGRQFSNSRSEMNVSTLELGDSALYLCASSLGAGWETQYFGPGTRLLVL.

This clonotype was seen repeatedly, ten times or more. This rearrangement joins TRBV5-1 to TRBJ2-1; no clear D. Germline CDR1 is SGHRS and CDR2 is YFSETQ. V was pared by 4 bases and J by 4 bases, with 12 bases between. The CDR3 length is 14 residues. The CDR3 DNA reads TGCGCCAGCAGCCTCCTACCAGCATACAATGAGCAGTTCTTC. Its protein is CASSLLPAYNEQFF.

The chain links TRBV4-3 to TRBJ2-5, with D maybe TRBD1 (5 bases). Trimming stripped 4 bases from V and 5 bases from J, with 17 bases between. This CDR3 is 15 amino acids long. Germline CDR1 reads LGHNA; CDR2 reads YSLEER. Written as DNA, the CDR3 is TGCGCCAGCAGCCCTCTAGGACACGTTCAGGAGACCCAGTACTTC. Translation: CASSPLGHVQETQYF.

The CDR3 region is CASSYRRENSGANVLTF. In DNA, the CDR3 is TGTGCCAGCAGTTACCGGAGGGAAAACTCTGGGGCCAACGTCCTGACTTTC. The V call is TRBV6-5, the J call TRBJ2-6; D may be TRBD2 (6 bases). Germline assignment: CDR1 MNHEY and CDR2 SVGAGI. V lost 2 bases and J 0 bases, leaving 11 bases between the germline ends. The CDR3 length is 17 residues.

This clonotype has a handful of counts. This chain links TRBV9 with TRBJ2-4, with TRBD1 matching over 10 bases. V trimming: 5 bases; J trimming: 8 bases; junction bases outside the gene matches: 1. CDR3 size: 12 residues. The germline CDR1 and CDR2 sequences are SGDLS and YYNGEE. CDR3 coding DNA: TGTGCCAGCAGGGACAGGGGGGACATTCAGTACTTC. Protein sequence: CASRDRGDIQYF.

The chain joins TRBV6-2 or TRBV6-3 to TRBJ1-1; 8 bases agree with TRBD1. Germline CDR1 reads MNHEY; CDR2 reads SVGEGT. V gave up 5 bases and J gave up 1 base; unmatched junction bases: 12. The CDR3 is 17 residues long. CDR3 in amino acids: CASSTLRGQGENTEAFF. The CDR3 bases are TGTGCCAGCAGTACCCTCCGCGGACAGGGTGAGAACACTGAAGCTTTCTTT.

This clonotype turned up a few times. V gene TRBV5-1 combines with J gene TRBJ2-1, with 7 nucleotides matching TRBD2. The length of the CDR3 is 15 residues. The V gene's germline CDR1 is SGHRS and CDR2 YFSETQ. The trim removed 3 bases at V and 6 bases at J, leaving 9 bases unmatched. The CDR3 coding sequence is TGCGCCAGCAGCTCCCGCCCTAGCGGCCCCAATGAGCAGTTCTTC. Protein sequence: CASSSRPSGPNEQFF.

This clonotype was observed a handful of times. The rearrangement links TRBV6-6 to TRBJ2-5; D possibly corresponds to TRBD2 (5 bases). V shed 2 bases and J shed 5 bases, with 15 bases lying between them. Germline CDR1 MNHNY, CDR2 SVGAGI (reference sequence). The CDR3 runs to 15 residues. The CDR3 loop reads CASSYPGLTKETQYF. DNA of the CDR3: TGTGCCAGCAGTTACCCCGGCCTGACTAAGGAGACCCAGTACTTC.

The CDR3 DNA sequence: TGTGCCAGCAGCAGGGGGGGAGGGTCAAACACTGAAGCTTTCTTT. It yields the protein CASSRGGGSNTEAFF. The chain carries TRBV21-1 and TRBJ1-1. TRBV21-1 counts as a pseudogene. This CDR3 has 15 amino acids.

The rearrangement links TRBV7-2 to TRBJ2-1, with 10 bases matching TRBD2. CDR1 and CDR2 from the germline V gene are SGHTA and FQGNSA. V shed 5 bases, J shed 3 bases, and the junction held 7 bases outside the gene matches. This CDR3 comprises 16 residues. CDR3 region: CASSLLAGDLYNEQFF. The CDR3 DNA reads TGTGCCAGCAGCCTTCTAGCGGGGGACCTCTACAATGAGCAGTTCTTC.

This clonotype showed up many times. The CDR3 sequence is CASSLREYYGYTF. The CDR3 DNA reads as TGTGCCAGCAGTTTAAGGGAGTACTATGGCTACACCTTC. The V and J genes are TRBV12-3 or TRBV12-4 and TRBJ1-2; no definite D call. V lost 2 bases to trimming and J lost 3 bases, with 7 bases between them. The CDR3 runs 13 residues.